The source of this T cell receptor beta chain is a study of T cell repertoires in ileal Crohn's disease. Measured with immunoSEQ multiplex PCR; TCRdb has only the in-frame clones, and not every one. This sample has fewer than 8,000 clones; around 79% occur once, and the top ten carry approximately 16%. Sequenced input: ileal tissue. The clonotype originates from an adult with Crohn's disease.

CDR3 bases: TGTGCCAGCAGTTCCGGACTAGCGGGAGGCTACGAGCAGTACTTC. Translation gives CASSSGLAGGYEQYF. This chain links TRBV7-9 with TRBJ2-7; 14 bases match TRBD2. This CDR3 is 15 amino acids long. The V segment lost 6 bases and the J segment 3 bases; nucleotides outside the gene matches: 4. Germline lookup yields CDR1 SEHNR and CDR2 FQNEAQ (reference sequence).